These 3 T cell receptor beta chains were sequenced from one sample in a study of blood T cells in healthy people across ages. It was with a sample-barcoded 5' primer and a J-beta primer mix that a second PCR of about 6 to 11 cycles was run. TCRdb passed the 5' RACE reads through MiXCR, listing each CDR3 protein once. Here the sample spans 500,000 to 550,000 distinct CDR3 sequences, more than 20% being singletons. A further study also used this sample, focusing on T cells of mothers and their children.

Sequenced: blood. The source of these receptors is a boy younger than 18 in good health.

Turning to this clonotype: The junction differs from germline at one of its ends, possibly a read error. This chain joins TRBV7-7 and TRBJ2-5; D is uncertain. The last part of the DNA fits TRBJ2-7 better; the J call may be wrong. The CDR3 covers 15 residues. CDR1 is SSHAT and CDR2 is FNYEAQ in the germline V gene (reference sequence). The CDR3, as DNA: TGTGCTAGCAGCCTAGATTGGGGTAACTCCTACGAGCAGTACTTC. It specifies CASSLDWGNSYEQYF.

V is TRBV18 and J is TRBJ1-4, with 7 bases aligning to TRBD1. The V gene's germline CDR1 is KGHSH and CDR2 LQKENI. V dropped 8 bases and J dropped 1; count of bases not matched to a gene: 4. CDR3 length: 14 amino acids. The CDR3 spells CASTGQRTNEKLFF. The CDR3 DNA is TGTGCCAGCACGGGACAGCGAACTAATGAAAAACTGTTTTTT.

The CDR3 spells CASSGNTGELFF. The DNA of the CDR3 is TGTGCCAGCAGCGGGAACACCGGGGAGCTGTTTTTT. The chain joins TRBV9 to TRBJ2-2; D call uncertain. The V gene's germline CDR1 is SGDLS and CDR2 YYNGEE. The ends were cut back, 3 bases at V and 1 base at J, with 1 base in the middle. The length of the CDR3 is 12 residues.